This TCR beta chain stems from a study of T cell responses to AZD1222 COVID-19 vaccine. At the level of the study: The analysis combined second doses at about 4 or about 12 weeks.

About this clone: Its antigen is undetermined.

Findings and caveats of the study: In all cases, repertoires were sampled only after the peak T cell response. Clonal diversity may have been underestimated in mostly white British donors.

CDR1 and CDR2 (germline): SGHTA, FQGNSA. V lost 2 bases and J lost 4; bases outside the gene matches: 7. The length of the CDR3 is 15 residues. Only in-frame clones appear in the TCRdb table, and some are missing; sequencing was by immunoSEQ multiplex PCR. Counted here are about 140,000 clones, 80% to 90% occurring once; the ten biggest clones make up 2.9%. This chain joins TRBV7-2 and TRBJ2-7, with 8 bases that match TRBD2. The specimen comprised peripheral blood, sampled on day 0 of AZD1222 vaccination. The clonotype was recovered from an adult in good health. The CDR3 here is CASSLQYAGGYEQYF. CDR3 DNA: TGTGCCAGCAGCTTACAGTACGCGGGGGGTTACGAGCAGTACTTC.